These T cell receptor beta chains were read from a single sample in a study of sequential checkpoint blockade in melanoma. Data came from immunoSEQ multiplex PCR; TCRdb stores just in-frame clones and leaves some out. The sample includes 30,000 or so clones, approximately 86% of them seen just once. The sequencing here drew on CD8+ T cells sorted from blood (inferred from file names), taken from a patient given nivolumab and ipilimumab in sequence. These TCRs come from a human donor with melanoma. Each CDR3 is given with its conserved first and last residue. D genes are given only for firm matches. Some rows mark clone size as missing; the rest say once, few, many or name a class of expanded clone.

abundance: NA
v_gene: TRBV7-9
len: 14
j_gene: TRBJ2-5
d_gene: TRBD1
CDR3aa: CASSFLTGVETQYF
CDR3nt: TGTGCCAGCAGCTTTCTGACAGGGGTCGAGACCCAGTACTTC

abundance: NA
v_gene: TRBV7-7
len: 15
j_gene: TRBJ2-1
d_gene: TRBD2
CDR3aa: CASSSSGGAYNEQFF
CDR3nt: TGTGCCAGCAGCTCTAGCGGGGGGGCCTACAATGAGCAGTTCTTC

abundance: few
v_gene: TRBV7-8
len: 15
j_gene: TRBJ2-7
d_gene: TRBD2
CDR3aa: CASRARASGPYEQYF
CDR3nt: TGTGCCAGCAGGGCCCGGGCTAGCGGCCCCTACGAGCAGTACTTC

abundance: once
v_gene: TRBV6-4
len: 15
j_gene: TRBJ1-3
d_gene: NA
CDR3aa: CASSDSRQLGNTIYF
CDR3nt: TGTGCCAGCAGTGACTCGAGACAGTTAGGAAACACCATATATTTT

abundance: NA
v_gene: TRBV18
len: 17
j_gene: TRBJ1-5
d_gene: NA
CDR3aa: CASSPEEVEYSNQPQHF
CDR3nt: TGTGCCAGCTCACCCGAAGAGGTGGAGTATAGCAATCAGCCCCAGCATTTT

abundance: NA
v_gene: TRBV30
len: 13
j_gene: TRBJ2-2
d_gene: NA
CDR3aa: CAWNPQATGELFF
CDR3nt: TGTGCCTGGAACCCCCAAGCCACCGGGGAGCTGTTTTTT

abundance: NA
v_gene: TRBV7-6
len: 18
j_gene: TRBJ2-3
d_gene: TRBD2
CDR3aa: CASSSLAGGLLGTDTQYF
CDR3nt: TGTGCCAGCAGCTCTCTAGCGGGGGGGCTATTGGGCACAGATACGCAGTATTTT

abundance: NA
v_gene: TRBV7-8
len: 17
j_gene: TRBJ1-5
d_gene: TRBD1
CDR3aa: CASSLGPWTGENQPQHF
CDR3nt: TGTGCCAGCAGCTTAGGACCTTGGACAGGGGAGAATCAGCCCCAGCATTTT

abundance: NA
v_gene: TRBV13
len: 12
j_gene: TRBJ1-5
d_gene: NA
CDR3aa: CASSLGGRNQHF
CDR3nt: TGTGCCAGCAGCTTAGGGGGCAGAAACCAGCATTTT

abundance: NA
v_gene: TRBV11-2
len: 17
j_gene: TRBJ1-2
d_gene: TRBD1
CDR3aa: CASSPGPGTGINYGYTF
CDR3nt: TGTGCCAGCAGCCCCGGTCCCGGGACAGGGATCAACTATGGCTACACCTTC

abundance: NA
v_gene: TRBV28
len: 15
j_gene: TRBJ1-2
d_gene: TRBD1
CDR3aa: CASSLWTGGGEGYTF
CDR3nt: TGTGCCAGCAGTTTGTGGACAGGGGGCGGCGAGGGCTACACCTTC

abundance: NA
v_gene: TRBV2
len: 16
j_gene: TRBJ2-1
d_gene: TRBD1
CDR3aa: CASSITPGQGLPPQFF
CDR3nt: TGTGCCAGCAGTATCACACCGGGACAGGGTCTTCCGCCCCAGTTCTTC

abundance: NA
v_gene: TRBV19
len: 15
j_gene: TRBJ2-3
d_gene: NA
CDR3aa: CASSIIGLAPDTQYF
CDR3nt: TGTGCCAGTAGTATCATCGGCCTAGCCCCAGATACGCAGTATTTT

abundance: few
v_gene: TRBV23-1
len: 16
j_gene: TRBJ2-1
d_gene: TRBD2
CDR3aa: CASSQATGGTYNEQFF
CDR3nt: TGCGCCAGCAGCCAAGCTACGGGGGGAACCTACAATGAGCAGTTCTTC

abundance: NA
v_gene: TRBV7-9
len: 14
j_gene: TRBJ2-7
d_gene: NA
CDR3aa: CASSLVSDEYEQYF
CDR3nt: TGTGCCAGCAGCTTAGTTAGTGATGAATACGAGCAGTACTTC

abundance: NA
v_gene: TRBV10-3
len: 15
j_gene: TRBJ2-3
d_gene: TRBD2
CDR3aa: CAMSSLAGTTDTQYF
CDR3nt: TGTGCCATGAGCTCGCTAGCGGGAACCACAGATACGCAGTATTTT

abundance: few
v_gene: TRBV4-3
len: 15
j_gene: TRBJ1-5
d_gene: TRBD1
CDR3aa: CASSLDRGSGQPQHF
CDR3nt: TGCGCCAGCAGCCTAGACAGGGGATCAGGTCAGCCCCAGCATTTT